These 12 T cell receptor beta chains came from one sample sequenced in a study of blood T cell repertoires in COVID-19. The table came from immunoSEQ multiplex PCR; TCRdb's copy has only in-frame clones and leaves some out. The table shows approximately 300,000 clones, with about 85% occurring only once. The sequenced sample consisted of PBMCs or T cells enriched from blood (not recorded which). These TCRs come from a woman aged 30 to 39 who had recovered from COVID-19.

V usage is TRBV7-8 and J usage is TRBJ2-7; 9 positions agree with TRBD2. The CDR3 covers 16 residues. The germline gives CDR1 SGHVS, CDR2 FQNEAQ. Losses at the gene ends were 1 base for V and 0 bases for J; bases not matched to a gene: 4. The CDR3 sequence is CASSLVLSGGSYEQYF. DNA of the CDR3: TGTGCCAGCAGCTTAGTCCTTAGCGGGGGCTCCTACGAGCAGTACTTC.

This rearrangement joins TRBV19 to TRBJ2-7, with D possibly matching TRBD2 (5 bases). Per germline, CDR1 LNHDA and CDR2 SQIVND (reference sequence). Between the trimmed V and J ends, which lost 9 bases and 5 bases, there was a span of 26 bases. The CDR3 runs 16 residues. The DNA of the CDR3 is TGTGCCAGCCCAGAGACACCCGGGATACCTATCAACGAGCAGTACTTC. Amino acid sequence: CASPETPGIPINEQYF.

This clone showed up just a few times. CDR3 bases: TGTGCCAACACAGGGGAATCCGAGCAGTACTTC. Its protein is CANTGESEQYF. The rearrangement uses TRBV6-5 and TRBJ2-7, with 7 bases identical to TRBD1. Germline V gives CDR1 MNHEY, CDR2 SVGAGI. The CDR3 has 11 amino acids. Trimming took 10 bases from V and 6 from J; bases not matched to a gene: 6.

Concerning this clone: Lacking the conserved final phenylalanine or tryptophan, this CDR3 likely reflects a read error. The limits of the CDR3 on the DNA are not certain, so only TCRdb's listed CDR3 is given. The chain links TRBV28 to TRBJ2-7; the D call TRBD1 from the table was never checked on the DNA. A total of 12 residues make up the CDR3, ends included. The V gene's germline CDR1 is MDHEN and CDR2 SYDVKM. CDR3 loop: CASSLGQGEAPL.

This chain links TRBV4-3 with TRBJ2-2, with D perhaps matching TRBD1 (6 bases). Trimming cost V 3 bases and J 5 bases, with 13 bases left between them. CDR1 and CDR2 from the germline V gene are LGHNA and YSLEER. The CDR3 contains 15 residues. This CDR3 reads CASSQATGWTGELFF. Here the CDR3 DNA reads TGCGCCAGCAGCCAGGCTACAGGGTGGACCGGGGAGCTGTTTTTT.

This clone was observed once. The V and J genes are TRBV7-2 and TRBJ2-7, with TRBD1 identical over 7 bases. Germline CDR1 reads SGHTA; CDR2 reads FQGNSA. The CDR3 sequence is 14 residues long. With 4 bases clipped from V and 4 bases from J, the junction kept 7 bases outside the gene matches. CDR3 sequence reads: CASSYRTGIYEQYF. The CDR3 DNA is TGTGCCAGCAGCTACAGGACAGGAATATACGAGCAGTACTTC.

This clone was seen a single time. The V and J genes are TRBV20-1 and TRBJ1-2, with D possibly matching TRBD1 (5 bases). The germline gives CDR1 DFQATT, CDR2 SNEGSKA (reference sequence). The CDR3 loop spans 11 amino acids. CDR3 nucleotide sequence: TGCAAGGGCGGAGGGGTCTATGGCTACACCTTC. Protein product: CKGGGVYGYTF.

The V and J genes are TRBV15 and TRBJ1-6; 8 positions match TRBD1. The CDR3 totals 15 residues. With 5 bases clipped from V and 2 bases from J, the junction kept 2 bases outside the gene matches. CDR1 LNHNV and CDR2 YYDKDF come from the germline V gene (reference sequence). CDR3 loop: CATSQDRAYNSPLHF. CDR3 nucleotide sequence: TGTGCCACCAGCCAGGACAGGGCCTATAATTCACCCCTCCACTTT.

V and J are TRBV19 and TRBJ1-2; 8 nucleotides match TRBD1. The CDR3 is 14 residues long. V was pared by 3 bases and J by 3 bases, with 3 bases of the junction left unmatched. CDR1 is LNHDA, CDR2 SQIVND, per germline (reference sequence). The CDR3 coding sequence is TGTGCCAGTAGTATTTTGACAGGGGACTATGGCTACACCTTC. It translates to CASSILTGDYGYTF.

This clone has only a few counts. The chain uses TRBV29-1 and TRBJ1-2; D unresolved. CDR3 length: 11 amino acids. Looked up from germline, CDR1 is SQVTM and CDR2 is ANQGSEA. Trimming cost V 0 bases and J 8 bases, with 7 bases left between them. CDR3: CSVEDLRGYTF. DNA of the CDR3: TGCAGCGTTGAAGATCTTCGGGGCTACACCTTC.

Only one count was recorded for this clone. The CDR3 DNA sequence: TGTGCCAGCAGCCCGGACTTCCGTAGCACAGATACGCAGTATTTT. This sequence encodes CASSPDFRSTDTQYF. This chain connects TRBV3-1 (or the pseudogene TRBV3-2) to TRBJ2-3; D is perhaps TRBD2 (5 bases). The CDR3 is 15 residues long. V lost 4 bases and J lost 0, with 11 bases in between. Germline loops: CDR1 LGHDT, CDR2 YNNKEL (reference sequence).

The gene calls are TRBV7-2 and TRBJ2-3, with a tentative D call TRBD1 (5 bases). Germline V gene lookup returns CDR1 SGHTA and CDR2 FQGNSA. CDR3 length: 15 residues. The germline V and J ends were trimmed by 2 bases and 2 bases, with 11 bases remaining between them. CDR3 sequence (DNA): TGTGCCAGCAGCTTATACAGGCGACCCACAGATACGCAGTATTTT. Translating gives CASSLYRRPTDTQYF.